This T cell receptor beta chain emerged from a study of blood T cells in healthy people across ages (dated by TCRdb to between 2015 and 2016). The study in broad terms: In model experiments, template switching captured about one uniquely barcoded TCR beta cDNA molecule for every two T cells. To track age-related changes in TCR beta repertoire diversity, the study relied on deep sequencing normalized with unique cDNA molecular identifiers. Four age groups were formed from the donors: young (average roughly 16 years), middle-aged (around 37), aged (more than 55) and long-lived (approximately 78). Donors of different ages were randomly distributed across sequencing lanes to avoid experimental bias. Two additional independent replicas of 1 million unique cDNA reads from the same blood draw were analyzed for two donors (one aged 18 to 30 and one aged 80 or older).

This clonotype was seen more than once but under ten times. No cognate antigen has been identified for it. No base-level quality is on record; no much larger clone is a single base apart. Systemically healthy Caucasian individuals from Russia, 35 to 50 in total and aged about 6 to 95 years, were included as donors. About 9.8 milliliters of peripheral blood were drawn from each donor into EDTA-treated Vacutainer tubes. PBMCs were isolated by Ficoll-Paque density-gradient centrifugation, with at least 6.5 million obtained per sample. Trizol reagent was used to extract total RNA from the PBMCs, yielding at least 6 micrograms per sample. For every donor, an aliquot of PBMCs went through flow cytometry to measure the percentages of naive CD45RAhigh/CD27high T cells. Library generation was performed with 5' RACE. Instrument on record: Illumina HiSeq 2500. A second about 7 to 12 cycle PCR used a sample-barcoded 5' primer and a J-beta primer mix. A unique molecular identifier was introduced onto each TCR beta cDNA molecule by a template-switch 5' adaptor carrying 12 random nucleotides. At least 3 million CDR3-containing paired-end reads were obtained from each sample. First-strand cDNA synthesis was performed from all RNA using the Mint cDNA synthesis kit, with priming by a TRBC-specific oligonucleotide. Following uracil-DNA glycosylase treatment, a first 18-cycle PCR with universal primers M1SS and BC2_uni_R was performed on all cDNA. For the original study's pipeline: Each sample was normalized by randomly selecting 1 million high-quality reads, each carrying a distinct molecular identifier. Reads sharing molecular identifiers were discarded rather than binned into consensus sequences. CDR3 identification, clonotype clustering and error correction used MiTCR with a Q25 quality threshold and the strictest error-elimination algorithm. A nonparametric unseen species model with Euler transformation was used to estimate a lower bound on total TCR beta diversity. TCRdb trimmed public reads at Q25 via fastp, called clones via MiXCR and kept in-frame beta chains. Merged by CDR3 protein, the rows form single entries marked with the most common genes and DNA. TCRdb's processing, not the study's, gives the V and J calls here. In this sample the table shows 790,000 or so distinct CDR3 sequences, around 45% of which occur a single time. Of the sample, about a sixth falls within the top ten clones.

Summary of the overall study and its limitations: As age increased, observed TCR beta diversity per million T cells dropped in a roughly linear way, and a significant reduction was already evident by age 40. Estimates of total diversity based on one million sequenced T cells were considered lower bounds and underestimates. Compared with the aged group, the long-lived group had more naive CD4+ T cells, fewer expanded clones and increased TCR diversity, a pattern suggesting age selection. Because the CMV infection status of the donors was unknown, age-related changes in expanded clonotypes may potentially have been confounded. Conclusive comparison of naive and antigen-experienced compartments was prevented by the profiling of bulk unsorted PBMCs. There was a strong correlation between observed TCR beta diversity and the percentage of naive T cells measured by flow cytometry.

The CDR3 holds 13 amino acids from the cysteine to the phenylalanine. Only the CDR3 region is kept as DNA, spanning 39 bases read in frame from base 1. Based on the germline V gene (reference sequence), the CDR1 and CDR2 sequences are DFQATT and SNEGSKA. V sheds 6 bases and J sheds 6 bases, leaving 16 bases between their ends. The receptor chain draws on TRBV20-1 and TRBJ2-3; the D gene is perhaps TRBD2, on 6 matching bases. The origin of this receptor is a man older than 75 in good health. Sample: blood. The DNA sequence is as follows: TGCAGTGCGAGGTCTAGCGTAGGGGATACGCAGTATTTT. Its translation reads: CSARSSVGDTQYF.